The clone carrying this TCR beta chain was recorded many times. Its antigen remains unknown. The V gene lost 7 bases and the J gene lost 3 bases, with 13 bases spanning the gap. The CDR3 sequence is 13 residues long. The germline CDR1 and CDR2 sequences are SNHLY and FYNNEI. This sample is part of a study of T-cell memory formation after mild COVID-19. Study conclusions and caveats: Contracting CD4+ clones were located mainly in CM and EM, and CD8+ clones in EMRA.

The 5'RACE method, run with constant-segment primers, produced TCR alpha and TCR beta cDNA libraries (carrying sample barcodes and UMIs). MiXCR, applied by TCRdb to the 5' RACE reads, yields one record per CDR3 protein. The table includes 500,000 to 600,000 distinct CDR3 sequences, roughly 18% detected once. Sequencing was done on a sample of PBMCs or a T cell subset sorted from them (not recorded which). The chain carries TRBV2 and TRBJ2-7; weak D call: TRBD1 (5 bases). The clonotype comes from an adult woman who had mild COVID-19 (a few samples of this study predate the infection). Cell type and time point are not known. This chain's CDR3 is CASKARGYYEQYF. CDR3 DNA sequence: TGTGCCAGCAAGGCAAGGGGTTACTACGAGCAGTACTTC.